The 15 T cell receptor beta chains below were found in one sample sequenced in a study of OX40 agonist ivuxolimab in advanced cancers. The repertoire was sequenced with immunoSEQ multiplex PCR; TCRdb's copy has only in-frame clones and lacks some. The data hold 50,000 to 70,000 clones, with around 90% observed a single time. The input for sequencing was CD4+ or CD8+ T cells sorted from blood, taken in a trial of the OX40 agonist ivuxolimab. The receptors derive from an adult with an advanced solid tumor such as melanoma, head and neck, liver or kidney cancer.

This chain connects TRBV14 to TRBJ2-5; 11 bases line up with TRBD2. V trimming: 1 base; J trimming: 2 bases; junction bases outside the gene matches: 6. The V gene's germline CDR1 is SGHDN and CDR2 FVKESK. The CDR3 is 17 amino acids. CDR3 DNA sequence: TGTGCCAGCAGCCAAGTCAGGGGACTAGCGGAGCAAGAGACCCAGTACTTC. Amino acid sequence: CASSQVRGLAEQETQYF. Based on the CDR3 plus reference TRBV14 and TRBJ2-5, the full variable domain is EAGVTQFPSHSVIEKGQTVTLRCDPISGHDNLYWYRRVMGKEIKFLLHFVKESKQDESGMPNNRFLAERTGGTYSTLKVQPAELEDSGVYFCASSQVRGLAEQETQYFGPGTRLLVL.

The rearrangement uses TRBV7-9 and TRBJ2-5; possible D gene TRBD1, 5 bases. The V end lost 6 bases, the J end lost 5 bases, and 13 bases lay between the germline ends. This CDR3 region has 13 residues. CDR1 SEHNR and CDR2 FQNEAQ come from the germline V gene (reference sequence). The CDR3 sequence is CASSNQGEETQYF. CDR3 in DNA: TGTGCCAGCAGTAATCAGGGCGAGGAGACCCAGTACTTC.

V gene TRBV7-9 combines with J gene TRBJ1-1; TRBD1 agrees at 7 bases. Germline CDR1 is SEHNR and CDR2 is FQNEAQ (reference sequence). Trimming cost V 5 bases and J 7 bases; bases outside gene matches: 13. This CDR3 spans 15 amino acids. CDR3 DNA: TGTGCCAGCAGCCCTGGGGCAGGGGGTAGTATTGAAGCTTTCTTT. Amino acids: CASSPGAGGSIEAFF.

The rearrangement uses TRBV5-1 and TRBJ1-1, with TRBD1 as a possible D gene (6 bases). Trimming cost V 2 bases and J 5 bases, with 16 bases left between them. The CDR3 covers 15 residues. Germline CDR1 is SGHRS and CDR2 is YFSETQ. The chain's CDR3 is CASSLGRGGETEAFF. As DNA, the CDR3 is TGCGCCAGCAGCTTAGGGAGGGGGGGAGAAACTGAAGCTTTCTTT.

The chain links TRBV30 to TRBJ2-3; D is uncertain. Germline V gene data show CDR1 as GTSNPN and CDR2 as SVGIG (reference sequence). The CDR3 is made up of 12 amino acids. V was pared by 0 bases and J by 4 bases, with 5 bases between. The CDR3 DNA reads as TGTGCCTGGAGTGTTGGATCAGATACGCAGTATTTT. Its translation: CAWSVGSDTQYF. The full variable domain, in which reference TRBV30 and TRBJ2-3 provide the parts outside the CDR3, is SQTIHQWPATLVQPVGSPLSLECTVEGTSNPNLYWYRQAAGRGLQLLFYSVGIGQISSEVPQNLSASRPQDRQFILSSKKLLLSDSGFYLCAWSVGSDTQYFGPGTRLTVL.

This clone was detected a few times. V is TRBV11-2 and J is TRBJ1-5; D remains unclear. The CDR3 contains 13 residues. CDR1 is SGHAT, CDR2 FQNNGV, per germline. With 5 bases removed from V and 4 bases from J, the gap between germline ends came to 9 bases. The CDR3 DNA is TGTGCCAGCAGCCCGGACGGGAATCAGCCCCAGCATTTT. Translated, it gives CASSPDGNQPQHF.

J is TRBJ2-1 and V is TRBV5-1; 11 nucleotides match TRBD2. Trimming removed 3 bases from V and 7 bases from J; junction bases left unmatched: 9. The CDR3 is made up of 16 amino acids. Germline V gene data show CDR1 as SGHRS and CDR2 as YFSETQ. The CDR3 DNA sequence: TGCGCCAGCAGCTGGTTAGCGGGAGGGCCGGAAAATGAGCAGTTCTTC. Amino acids: CASSWLAGGPENEQFF.

The rearrangement links TRBV5-6 to TRBJ2-7, with 14 nucleotides matching TRBD2. Germline loops: CDR1 SGHDT, CDR2 YYEEEE. This CDR3 comprises 17 residues. The V and J ends lost 4 bases and 4 bases, in that order; junction bases with no gene match: 10. The CDR3 DNA reads as TGTGCCAGCAGCCTTATTAGGACTAGCGGGAGGAAGTACGAGCAGTACTTC. It codes for CASSLIRTSGRKYEQYF.

V and J are TRBV25-1 and TRBJ2-7, with 8 nucleotides matching TRBD1. After removal of 2 bases from V and 2 bases from J, the junction contained 5 bases not matched to a gene. Germline-derived CDR1 and CDR2 are MGHDK and SYGVNS. The CDR3 contains 15 residues. The CDR3 DNA sequence: TGTGCCAGCAGTGAAGCTAACAGGGGGACCTACGAGCAGTACTTC. Translated: CASSEANRGTYEQYF.

The rearrangement joins TRBV7-8 to TRBJ2-1; 9 bases are shared with TRBD1. Germline CDR1 is SGHVS and CDR2 is FQNEAQ. This CDR3 comprises 13 residues. The junction had 5 bases not matched to a gene; V was cut back by 4 bases and J by 10 bases. Here the CDR3 reads CASSSDRGREQFF. CDR3 bases: TGTGCCAGCAGCTCGGACAGGGGTCGGGAGCAGTTCTTC.

This sequence joins TRBV5-1 and TRBJ1-3; 9 nucleotides agree with TRBD1. After removal of 0 bases from V and 1 base from J, the junction contained 5 bases not matched to a gene. Per germline, CDR1 SGHRS and CDR2 YFSETQ. The CDR3 is 17 amino acids. DNA for the CDR3: TGCGCCAGCAGCTTGGACTTGGACAGGGGTTCTGGAAACACCATATATTTT. As protein: CASSLDLDRGSGNTIYF.

The V call is TRBV7-2, the J call TRBJ2-3; 9 bases fit TRBD2. From germline, CDR1 is SGHTA and CDR2 FQGNSA. The CDR3 consists of 17 residues. Trimming took 0 bases from V and 5 from J; bases not matched to a gene: 9. CDR3 sequence reads: CASSLAGSGSGEDTQYF. CDR3 bases: TGTGCCAGCAGCTTAGCAGGTAGCGGGAGTGGTGAAGATACGCAGTATTTT.

The V and J genes are TRBV11-2 and TRBJ2-7, with D tentatively TRBD2 (5 bases). Germline CDR1 reads SGHAT; CDR2 reads FQNNGV. Trimming shortened V by 2 bases and J by 4 bases, and 12 bases separated the two germline ends. This CDR3 has 14 amino acids. CDR3 residues: CASSLLFEGYEQYF. The CDR3 region has the DNA TGTGCCAGCAGCTTATTGTTTGAGGGTTACGAGCAGTACTTC.

The rearrangement links TRBV18 to TRBJ2-1; 14 bases are a match to TRBD2. V lost 5 bases and J lost 8; bases outside the gene matches: 8. Per germline, CDR1 KGHSH and CDR2 LQKENI. The CDR3 spans 16 residues. The CDR3 sequence is CASSRPGLAGDDEQFF. For the CDR3, the DNA is TGTGCCAGCTCAAGACCGGGACTAGCGGGAGACGATGAGCAGTTCTTC.

This clone has only one observation. The same CDR3 can be traced to other DNA sequences in this sample. The CDR3 DNA sequence: TGTGCCAGCAGCTCCACAGGGGGCGGTCAGCCCCAGCATTTT. Amino acids: CASSSTGGGQPQHF. The chain employs TRBV11-2 and TRBJ1-5, with TRBD1 identical over 9 bases. CDR3 length: 14 residues. Germline CDR1 and CDR2: SGHAT and FQNNGV. Trimming at V came to 4 bases and at J to 6 bases, leaving 4 bases not matched to a gene.